This T cell receptor (beta chain) emerged from a study of blood T cell repertoires in COVID-19. About the research overall: Acute and convalescent COVID-19 specimens originated in the United States, Italy and Spain. In each case, the material was cDNA or gDNA derived from T cells, B-cell-depleted T cells, or PBMCs.

In the authors' methods: Reference gene primer amplification yielded estimated nucleated cell counts. Clones were read by immunoSEQ multiplex PCR, and TCRdb kept only the in-frame ones, dropping some. That table is the source of V, J and clone size, and D and trimming were worked out from the DNA. The table shows about 130,000 clones, with 84% occurring only once. The ends were cut back, 0 bases at V and 0 bases at J, with 11 bases in the middle. CDR1 and CDR2 (germline): LGHNA, YNFKEQ. The CDR3 has 16 amino acids. This sequence originates from a woman younger than 45 who had recovered from COVID-19. Sequencing was performed on peripheral blood. This rearrangement joins TRBV4-2 to TRBJ1-1; no reliable D call. CDR3 in amino acids: CASSQDLGGVNTEAFF. In DNA, the CDR3 is TGTGCCAGCAGCCAAGATCTTGGTGGAGTGAACACTGAAGCTTTCTTT.